The sequence of this T cell receptor (beta chain) was determined in a study of neurological immune-mediated disorders. Broader study findings: One cluster of related CDR3 sequences contained, by phylogenetic grouping, the repertoires of 18 of 34 multiple sclerosis patients and formed a possible signature. The most TCR clonal expansion was seen in HTLV-1-associated myelopathy, whereas the least was seen in multiple sclerosis, below the level in healthy controls.

5'RACE generated cDNA with 10-nucleotide random UMIs. TCRdb re-analysed the 5' RACE reads in MiXCR, keeping a single row per CDR3 protein. The table lists roughly 65,000 distinct CDR3 sequences, approximately 4.2% of them singletons. Germline V gene lookup returns CDR1 SGDLS and CDR2 YYNGEE. The CDR3 has 16 residues. The ends lost 3 bases at V and 10 bases at J; junction bases unmatched: 12. This clonotype was counted ten times or more. The antigen is undetermined. V and J are TRBV9 and TRBJ2-1, with 11 bases matching TRBD2. The receptor comes from a man between 50 and 59 years old with multiple sclerosis. Sequenced sample: PBMCs. This CDR3 is CASSAWLAGGKLEQFF. The CDR3 DNA reads TGTGCCAGCAGCGCCTGGCTAGCGGGGGGTAAACTGGAGCAGTTCTTC.